A single sample is the source of the 13 T cell receptor beta chains below, sequenced in a study of blood T cell repertoires in COVID-19. Clones were read by immunoSEQ multiplex PCR, and TCRdb kept only the in-frame ones, dropping some. The repertoire has around 160,000 clones, roughly 90% of them found once; the top ten carry more than 1%. The sample comprised PBMCs or T cells enriched from blood (not recorded which). The source of these receptors is a woman younger than 45 with acute COVID-19.

This clone appeared once. The rearrangement uses TRBV24-1 and TRBJ2-1, with D perhaps TRBD2 (6 bases). The germline gives CDR1 KGHDR, CDR2 SFDVKD. The CDR3 has 14 residues. Between the trimmed V and J ends, which lost 0 bases and 11 bases, there was a span of 13 bases. CDR3 in amino acids: CATSDLGPGDQQFF. As DNA, the CDR3 is TGTGCCACCAGTGATTTGGGTCCGGGGGACCAGCAGTTCTTC.

The rearrangement links TRBV5-1 to TRBJ2-7, with a tentative D call TRBD1 (6 bases). Trimming removed 4 bases at V and 2 bases at J, with 13 bases between. The CDR3 is 14 residues long. The germline V gene encodes CDR1 SGHRS and CDR2 YFSETQ. In DNA, the CDR3 is TGCGCCAGCAGCGACACAGGGATGACCTACGAGCAGTACTTC. Translation: CASSDTGMTYEQYF. The full variable domain, with the rest looked up from reference TRBV5-1 and TRBJ2-7, is KAGVTQTPRYLIKTRGQQVTLSCSPISGHRSVSWYQQTPGQGLQFLFEYFSETQRNKGNFPGRFSGRQFSNSRSEMNVSTLELGDSALYLCASSDTGMTYEQYFGPGTRLTVT.

Remarks on this clone: This sample includes further DNA sequences coding for the same CDR3. V usage is TRBV28 and J usage is TRBJ1-5; 8 bases line up with TRBD1. The CDR3 loop spans 14 amino acids. The germline CDR1 and CDR2 sequences are MDHEN and SYDVKM. V shed 2 bases, J shed 4 bases, and the junction held 1 base outside the gene matches. The DNA for the CDR3 is TGTGCCAGCAGTTTACAGGGGGCTAATCAGCCCCAGCATTTT. Translated, it gives CASSLQGANQPQHF.

The genes are TRBV5-1 and TRBJ2-5; tentatively, D is TRBD1 (6 bases). CDR1 and CDR2 (germline): SGHRS, YFSETQ. CDR3 length: 13 amino acids. V was shortened by 6 bases and J by 1 base, with 10 bases between the two germline ends. The CDR3: CASKRGSQETQYF. DNA for the CDR3: TGCGCCAGCAAAAGGGGGAGCCAAGAGACCCAGTACTTC.

This clone was observed once. This chain connects TRBV5-5 to TRBJ1-5, with 8 bases aligning to TRBD1. Germline V lookup: CDR1 SGHKS, CDR2 YYEKEE (reference sequence). Trimming removed 0 bases from V and 7 bases from J; junction bases left unmatched: 9. There are 16 residues in the CDR3. CDR3 sequence reads: CASSLGIGQGLQPQHF. The DNA for the CDR3 is TGTGCCAGCAGCTTGGGAATAGGACAGGGTTTACAGCCCCAGCATTTT.

This chain uses TRBV7-2 with TRBJ2-1, with TRBD1 identical over 7 bases. CDR1 and CDR2 (germline): SGHTA, FQGNSA. V gave up 4 bases and J gave up 7 bases; unmatched junction bases: 10. The length of the CDR3 is 15 residues. The CDR3, as DNA: TGTGCCAGCAGCTCGTCCAGAGCACAGGGGAATGAGCAGTTCTTC. It codes for CASSSSRAQGNEQFF. Full variable domain (remainder filled in from reference TRBV7-2 and TRBJ2-1): GAGVSQSPSNKVTEKGKDVELRCDPISGHTALYWYRQSLGQGLEFLIYFQGNSAPDKSGLPSDRFSAERTGGSVSTLTIQRTQQEDSAVYLCASSSSRAQGNEQFFGPGTRLTVL.

V gene TRBV7-3 combines with J gene TRBJ2-1; 10 bases align to TRBD2. Trimming cost V 2 bases and J 1 base; bases outside gene matches: 11. CDR1 is SGHTA, CDR2 FQGTGA, per germline. This CDR3 spans 19 amino acids. CDR3 sequence: CASSLLQAGGPYSYNEQFF. The CDR3 DNA sequence: TGTGCCAGCAGCTTACTCCAAGCGGGAGGGCCTTATTCCTACAATGAGCAGTTCTTC.

V and J are TRBV6-6 and TRBJ1-6; 8 bases are a match to TRBD1. J gave up 14 bases and V 4 bases, and 7 bases lay outside the gene matches. The CDR3 length is 13 residues. The germline V gene has CDR1 MNHNY and CDR2 SVGAGI (reference sequence). CDR3 region: CASSLGQDGTLHF. The CDR3 DNA sequence: TGTGCCAGCAGTTTGGGACAGGATGGGACCCTCCACTTT.

Only a few counts were recorded for this clone. The CDR3 DNA reads TGTGCCAGCAGCTCCGTGGGAAGCGGGGGAGAGGATACGCAGTATTTT. Translated, it gives CASSSVGSGGEDTQYF. The rearrangement uses TRBV5-4 and TRBJ2-3, with 8 bases lining up with TRBD2. In germline, CDR1 is SGHNT, CDR2 YYREEE (reference sequence). With V trimmed by 3 bases and J by 6 bases, 12 bases remained unmatched. This CDR3 is 16 amino acids long.

CDR3 in DNA: TGTGCCAGCAGGACGGAGGGGTTAGGGGAAAAACTGTTTTTT. Encoded protein: CASRTEGLGEKLFF. The V call is TRBV2, the J call TRBJ1-4; perhaps TRBD1 as D (5 bases). This CDR3 has 14 amino acids. Trimming left V 6 bases short and J 8 bases short, with 16 bases between. CDR1 is SNHLY and CDR2 is FYNNEI in the germline V gene. The whole variable domain, remainder taken from reference TRBV2 and TRBJ1-4, is EPEVTQTPSHQVTQMGQEVILRCVPISNHLYFYWYRQILGQKVEFLVSFYNNEISEKSEIFDDQFSVERPDGSNFTLKIRSTKLEDSAMYFCASRTEGLGEKLFFGSGTQLSVL.

This clone was counted once. V usage is TRBV3-1 (or the pseudogene TRBV3-2) and J usage is TRBJ2-1, with 10 bases fitting TRBD2. V lost 6 bases, J lost 5 bases, and 7 bases stayed unmatched. The CDR3 has 15 residues. The V gene's germline CDR1 is LGHDT and CDR2 YNNKEL (reference sequence). CDR3 in DNA: TGTGCCAGCAGTATAGCGGGAGGTGGACACAATGAGCAGTTCTTC. Translating it yields CASSIAGGGHNEQFF.

This clone was picked up one time. The gene calls are TRBV10-3 and TRBJ1-2; 10 bases match TRBD1. From germline, CDR1 is ENHRY and CDR2 SYGVKD. V was pared by 4 bases and J by 5 bases, with 13 bases of the junction left unmatched. This CDR3 region has 17 residues. The CDR3 region is CAISVRQGARLEYGYTF. The CDR3 nucleotides are TGTGCCATCAGTGTACGACAGGGGGCGCGGTTGGAGTATGGCTACACCTTC.

The chain employs TRBV28 and TRBJ1-3, with TRBD1 as a possible D gene (5 bases). CDR3 length: 15 amino acids. Trimming removed 7 bases from V and 5 bases from J, with 18 bases in between. The germline CDR1 and CDR2 sequences are MDHEN and SYDVKM. CDR3 sequence reads: CASTSGQGGRNTIYF. CDR3 DNA sequence: TGTGCCAGCACCTCCGGGCAGGGAGGTCGAAACACCATATATTTT.